These 4 T cell receptor beta chains came from one sample sequenced in a study of T cell responses to AZD1222 COVID-19 vaccine. The method was immunoSEQ multiplex PCR; TCRdb's version includes in-frame clones alone and lacks a portion of them. The table lists about 53,000 clones, approximately 84% of them singletons. Specimen: peripheral blood, collected on day 0 of AZD1222 vaccination. Source of these receptors: an adult in good health.

The J gene is TRBJ2-2, the V gene TRBV11-3; D unresolved. Deletions cut 1 base from V and 6 bases from J, with 0 bases between. There are 11 residues in the CDR3. Germline values: CDR1 SGHNT, CDR2 YENEEA. CDR3 in DNA: TGTGCCAGCAGCTTAGCCGGGGAGCTGTTTTTT. Translation: CASSLAGELFF.

The rearrangement uses TRBV7-9 and TRBJ2-7, with TRBD2 matching 9 bases. Trimming took 3 bases from V and 3 from J; bases not matched to a gene: 3. The CDR3 runs 14 residues. Per the germline V gene, CDR1 is SEHNR and CDR2 is FQNEAQ (reference sequence). This CDR3 is CASSFLAGYYEQYF. In nucleotides, the CDR3 is TGTGCCAGCAGCTTCCTAGCGGGATACTACGAGCAGTACTTC.

This chain uses TRBV6-2 or TRBV6-3 with TRBJ1-1; a weak D match, TRBD1 (6 bases). Germline CDR1 MNHEY, CDR2 SVGEGT. Trimming shortened V by 6 bases and J by 6 bases, and 14 bases separated the two germline ends. The CDR3 contains 13 residues. The CDR3 bases are TGTGCCAGCAGCAAGCAAGAGGGGGCTGAAGCTTTCTTT. It specifies CASSKQEGAEAFF.

The chain employs TRBV27 and TRBJ2-5; TRBD2 matches at 8 bases. Trimming at V came to 6 bases and at J to 6 bases, leaving 12 bases not matched to a gene. The CDR3 is made up of 15 amino acids. The germline V gene has CDR1 MNHEY and CDR2 SMNVEV (reference sequence). CDR3 sequence: CASSYTGGQMKTQYF. The CDR3 bases are TGTGCCAGCAGCTATACGGGAGGGCAAATGAAGACCCAGTACTTC.